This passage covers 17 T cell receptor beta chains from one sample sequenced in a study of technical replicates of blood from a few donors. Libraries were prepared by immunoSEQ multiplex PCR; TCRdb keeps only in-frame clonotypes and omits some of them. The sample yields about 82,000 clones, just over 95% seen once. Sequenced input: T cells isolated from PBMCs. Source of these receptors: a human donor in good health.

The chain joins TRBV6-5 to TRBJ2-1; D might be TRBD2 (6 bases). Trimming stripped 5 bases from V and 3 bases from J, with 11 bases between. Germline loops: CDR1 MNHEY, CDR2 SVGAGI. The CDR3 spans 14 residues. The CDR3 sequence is CASSKRLGYNEQFF. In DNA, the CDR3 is TGTGCCAGCAGTAAGCGACTAGGCTACAATGAGCAGTTCTTC.

The CDR3 spells CASSFSLVAGGLSLSEQFF. CDR3 DNA sequence: TGTGCCAGCAGTTTTAGCCTAGTAGCGGGAGGGCTTAGTCTGTCTGAGCAGTTCTTC. This chain links TRBV27 with TRBJ2-1; 11 positions agree with TRBD2. CDR1 and CDR2 from the germline V gene are MNHEY and SMNVEV (reference sequence). The length of the CDR3 is 19 residues. With 3 bases clipped from V and 9 bases from J, the junction kept 19 bases outside the gene matches.

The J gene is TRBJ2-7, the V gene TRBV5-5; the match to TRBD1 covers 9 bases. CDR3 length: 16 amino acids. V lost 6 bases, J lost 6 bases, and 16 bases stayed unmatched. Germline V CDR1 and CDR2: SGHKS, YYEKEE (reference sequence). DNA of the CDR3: TGTGCCAGCACCTTTCGGGGTCGGGACAGGGTGTTCGAGCAGTACTTC. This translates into CASTFRGRDRVFEQYF. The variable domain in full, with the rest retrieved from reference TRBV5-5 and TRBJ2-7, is DAGVTQSPTHLIKTRGQQVTLRCSPISGHKSVSWYQQVLGQGPQFIFQYYEKEERGRGNFPDRFSARQFPNYSSELNVNALLLGDSALYLCASTFRGRDRVFEQYFGPGTRLTVT.

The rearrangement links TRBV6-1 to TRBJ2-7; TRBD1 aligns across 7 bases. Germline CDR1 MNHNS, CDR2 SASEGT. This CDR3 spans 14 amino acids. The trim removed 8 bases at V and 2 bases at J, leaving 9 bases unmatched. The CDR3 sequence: CASLADRATYEQYF. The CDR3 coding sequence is TGTGCCAGCCTGGCCGACAGGGCTACCTACGAGCAGTACTTC.

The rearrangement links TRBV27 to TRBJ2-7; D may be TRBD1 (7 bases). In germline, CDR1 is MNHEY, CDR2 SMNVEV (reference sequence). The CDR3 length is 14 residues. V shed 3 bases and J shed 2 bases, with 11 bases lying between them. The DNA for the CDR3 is TGTGCCAGCAGTTTTGGAGGGGGCGCCTACGAGCAGTACTTC. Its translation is CASSFGGGAYEQYF.

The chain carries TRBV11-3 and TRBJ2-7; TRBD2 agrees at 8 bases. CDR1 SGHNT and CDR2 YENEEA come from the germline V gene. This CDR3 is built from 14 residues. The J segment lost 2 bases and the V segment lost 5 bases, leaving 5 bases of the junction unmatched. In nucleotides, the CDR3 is TGTGCCAGCAGCCCTTCGGGACTAGCCTACGAGCAGTACTTC. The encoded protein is CASSPSGLAYEQYF.

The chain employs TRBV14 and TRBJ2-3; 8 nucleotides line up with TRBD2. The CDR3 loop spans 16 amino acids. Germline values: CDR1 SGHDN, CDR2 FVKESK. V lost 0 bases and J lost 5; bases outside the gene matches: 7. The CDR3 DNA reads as TGTGCCAGCAGCCAAGAATGGGTAGCGGGACGAGATACGCAGTATTTT. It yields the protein CASSQEWVAGRDTQYF.

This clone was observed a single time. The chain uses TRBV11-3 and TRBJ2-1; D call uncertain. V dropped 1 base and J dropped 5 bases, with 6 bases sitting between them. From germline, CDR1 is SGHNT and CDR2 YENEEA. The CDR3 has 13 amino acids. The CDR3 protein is CASSLGPDNEQFF. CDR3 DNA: TGTGCCAGCAGCTTAGGCCCGGACAATGAGCAGTTCTTC.

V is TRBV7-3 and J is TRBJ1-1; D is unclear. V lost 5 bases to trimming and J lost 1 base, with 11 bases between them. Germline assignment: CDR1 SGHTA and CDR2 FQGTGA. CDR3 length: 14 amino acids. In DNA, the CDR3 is TGTGCCAGCAGCAGCCAACCAGGGAACACTGAAGCTTTCTTT. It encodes CASSSQPGNTEAFF.

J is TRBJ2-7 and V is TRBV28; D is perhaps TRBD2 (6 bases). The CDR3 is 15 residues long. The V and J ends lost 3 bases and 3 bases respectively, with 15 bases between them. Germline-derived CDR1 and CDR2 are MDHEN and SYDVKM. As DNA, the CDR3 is TGTGCCAGCAGTTTGCCCCGGGAGTTGGGCTACGAGCAGTACTTC. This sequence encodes CASSLPRELGYEQYF.

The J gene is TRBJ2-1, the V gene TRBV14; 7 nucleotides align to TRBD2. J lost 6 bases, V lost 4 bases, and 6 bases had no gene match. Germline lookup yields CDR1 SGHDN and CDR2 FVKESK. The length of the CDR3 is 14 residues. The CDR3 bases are TGTGCCAGCAGCCGAACCGGGGGGACCAATGAGCAGTTCTTC. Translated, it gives CASSRTGGTNEQFF.

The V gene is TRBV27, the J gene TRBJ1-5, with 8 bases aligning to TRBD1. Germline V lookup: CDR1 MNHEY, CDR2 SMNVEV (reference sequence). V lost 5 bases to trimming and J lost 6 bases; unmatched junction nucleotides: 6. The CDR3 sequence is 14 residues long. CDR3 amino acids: CASSPTGGVQPQHF. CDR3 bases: TGTGCCAGCAGTCCAACAGGGGGTGTTCAGCCCCAGCATTTT.

This CDR3 reads CATSPGQLAGELFF. CDR3 DNA: TGTGCCACCAGCCCCGGACAGCTAGCCGGGGAGCTGTTTTTT. The chain has TRBV15 and TRBJ2-2; possible D gene TRBD1, 6 bases. From germline, CDR1 is LNHNV and CDR2 YYDKDF (reference sequence). CDR3 length equals 14 residues. V shed 5 bases and J shed 6 bases, with 13 bases lying between them.

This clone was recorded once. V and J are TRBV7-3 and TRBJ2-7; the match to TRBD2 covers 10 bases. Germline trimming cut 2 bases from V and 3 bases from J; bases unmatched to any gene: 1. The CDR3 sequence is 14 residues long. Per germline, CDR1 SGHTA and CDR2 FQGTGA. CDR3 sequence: CASSLGTSVYEQYF. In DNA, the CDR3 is TGTGCCAGCAGCTTAGGGACTAGCGTCTACGAGCAGTACTTC.

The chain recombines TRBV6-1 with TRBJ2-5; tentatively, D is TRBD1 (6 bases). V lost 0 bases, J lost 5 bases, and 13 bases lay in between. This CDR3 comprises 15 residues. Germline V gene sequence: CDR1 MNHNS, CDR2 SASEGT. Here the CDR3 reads CASSEALQGIETQYF. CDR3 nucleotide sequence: TGTGCCAGCAGTGAAGCGCTTCAGGGGATCGAGACCCAGTACTTC.

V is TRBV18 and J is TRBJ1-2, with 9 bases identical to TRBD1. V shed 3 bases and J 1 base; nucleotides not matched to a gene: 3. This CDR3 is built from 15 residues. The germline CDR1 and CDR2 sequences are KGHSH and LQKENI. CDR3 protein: CASSPPGQGNYGYTF. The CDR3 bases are TGTGCCAGCTCACCCCCGGGACAGGGTAACTATGGCTACACCTTC.

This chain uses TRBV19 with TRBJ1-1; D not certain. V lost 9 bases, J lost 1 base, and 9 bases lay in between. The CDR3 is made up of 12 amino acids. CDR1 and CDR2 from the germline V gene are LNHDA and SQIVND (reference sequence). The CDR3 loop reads CASRHRNTEAFF. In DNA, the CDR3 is TGTGCCAGCCGACACCGGAACACTGAAGCTTTCTTT.